The 8 T cell receptor beta chains below come from one sample, sequenced in a study of early T cells in non-severe SARS-CoV-2 infection. TCRdb re-called the 5' RACE reads through MiXCR, storing one row per CDR3 protein. The profile shows 63,000 or so distinct CDR3 sequences, approximately 10% of them singletons. The material was whole blood, obtained at baseline. These TCRs come from an adult who was a healthcare worker with PCR-confirmed SARS-CoV-2 infection or an uninfected control (not recorded which).

This clonotype appeared many times. The rearrangement joins TRBV20-1 to TRBJ1-2; no definite D call. V was trimmed by 3 bases and J by 4 bases, leaving 15 bases between them. The CDR3 contains 14 residues. CDR1 DFQATT and CDR2 SNEGSKA come from the germline V gene (reference sequence). The CDR3 region is CSASRTTTSYGYTF. CDR3 nucleotide sequence: TGCAGTGCTAGTCGGACCACTACCTCCTATGGCTACACCTTC.

The V and J genes are TRBV6-2 or TRBV6-3 and TRBJ2-5, with a weak D call TRBD2 (6 bases). V shed 8 bases and J shed 5 bases, with 18 bases lying between them. The germline V gene encodes CDR1 MNHEY and CDR2 SVGEGT. The CDR3 loop spans 14 amino acids. CDR3 in DNA: TGTGCCAGCCTCCCGCGGGGAGCAGGGGAGACCCAGTACTTC. Encoded protein: CASLPRGAGETQYF.

The gene calls are TRBV19 and TRBJ2-1, with D possibly being TRBD1 (5 bases). CDR3 length: 12 residues. Germline assignment: CDR1 LNHDA and CDR2 SQIVND (reference sequence). V dropped 5 bases and J dropped 9 bases, with 11 bases sitting between them. The CDR3 sequence: CASSPPGPEQFF. DNA of the CDR3: TGTGCCAGTAGTCCACCAGGGCCTGAGCAGTTCTTC.

The chain employs TRBV10-3 and TRBJ2-7; tentative D call: TRBD1 (6 bases). Germline V gene data show CDR1 as ENHRY and CDR2 as SYGVKD. The germline V and J ends were trimmed by 5 bases and 0 bases, with 14 bases remaining between them. The CDR3 runs 15 residues. The CDR3 DNA reads TGTGCCATCAGTTCGGGACACTTCAGCTCCTACGAGCAGTACTTC. Translation: CAISSGHFSSYEQYF.

The chain joins TRBV18 to TRBJ2-1; no clear D. Per germline, CDR1 KGHSH and CDR2 LQKENI. The ends were cut back, 4 bases at V and 8 bases at J, with 6 bases in the middle. The CDR3 length is 11 residues. The CDR3 loop reads CASSRKDEQFF. The CDR3 DNA reads as TGTGCCAGCTCACGAAAGGATGAGCAGTTCTTC.

The J gene is TRBJ1-1, the V gene TRBV28, with unresolved D. CDR3 length: 14 amino acids. Germline CDR1 is MDHEN and CDR2 is SYDVKM. V shed 2 bases and J shed 5 bases, with 12 bases lying between them. This CDR3 reads CASSLVGERTEAFF. CDR3 nucleotides: TGTGCCAGCAGTTTAGTCGGGGAAAGAACTGAAGCTTTCTTT.

This clonotype was found a few times. The rearrangement joins TRBV3-1 to TRBJ2-7; D gene unclear. CDR1 LGHDT and CDR2 YNNKEL come from the germline V gene (reference sequence). This CDR3 has 13 residues. The germline V and J ends were trimmed by 4 bases and 1 base, with 8 bases remaining between them. The CDR3 reads CASSRQASYEQYF. CDR3 nucleotides: TGTGCCAGCAGCCGGCAGGCATCCTACGAGCAGTACTTC.

The gene calls are TRBV5-5 and TRBJ1-2; perhaps TRBD1 as D (6 bases). V gave up 6 bases and J gave up 7 bases, with 19 bases separating them. The CDR3 consists of 14 residues. The germline V gene encodes CDR1 SGHKS and CDR2 YYEKEE (reference sequence). The CDR3 loop is CASTLAPGEPGYTF. For the CDR3, the DNA is TGTGCCAGCACCCTGGCCCCAGGGGAGCCTGGCTACACCTTC.